This T cell receptor beta chain derives from a study of T cell changes during pregnancy in multiple sclerosis. Measured with immunoSEQ multiplex PCR; TCRdb has only the in-frame clones, and not every one. The sample has 80,000 to 95,000 clones, roughly 93% seen once. Germline assignment: CDR1 SNHLY and CDR2 FYNNEI. CDR3 size: 15 residues. V was cut by 7 bases and J by 0 bases, with 12 bases left in between. The sequences come from peripheral blood, collected in the third trimester of pregnancy. This clonotype was obtained from a female donor in good health, enrolled as a control in a pregnancy study. V and J are TRBV2 and TRBJ1-4; tentative D call: TRBD1 (6 bases). In DNA, the CDR3 is TGTGCCAGCATGAGGACAGAAACAACTAATGAAAAACTGTTTTTT. It yields the protein CASMRTETTNEKLFF.